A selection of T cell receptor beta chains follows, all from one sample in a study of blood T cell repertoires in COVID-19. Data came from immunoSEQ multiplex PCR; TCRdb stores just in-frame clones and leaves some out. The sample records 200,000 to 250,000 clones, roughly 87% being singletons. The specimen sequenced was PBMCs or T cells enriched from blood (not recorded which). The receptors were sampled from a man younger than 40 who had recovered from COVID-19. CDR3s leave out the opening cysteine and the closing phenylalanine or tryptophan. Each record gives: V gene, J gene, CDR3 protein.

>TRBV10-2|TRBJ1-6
ASSDQGSNSPLH
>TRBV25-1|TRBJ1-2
ASSESTGYGYT
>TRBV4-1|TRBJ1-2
ASSDPTRGAYGYT
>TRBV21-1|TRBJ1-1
ASSPAGGGTEAF
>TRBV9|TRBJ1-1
ASSVSGAMNTEAF
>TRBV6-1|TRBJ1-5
ASSALKGQFNQPQH
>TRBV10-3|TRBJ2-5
AISESRQMKETQY
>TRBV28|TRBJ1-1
ASTLQGNTEAF
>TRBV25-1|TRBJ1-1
ASSEYPEAEAF
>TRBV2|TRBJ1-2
ASSNAGNYGYT
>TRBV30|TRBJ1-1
AWSVPRTGGTEAF
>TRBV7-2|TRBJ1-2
ASSLEGRGSPGYT
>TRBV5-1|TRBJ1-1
ASSRTDRGLLNTEAF
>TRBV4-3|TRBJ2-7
ASSQQGAHEQY